The rows below give T cell receptor beta chains drawn from one sample of a study of post-analysis software for immune sequencing data. TCRdb called the PCR reads again in MiXCR, with one record for every CDR3 protein. The sample shows hundreds of thousands of distinct CDR3 sequences, approximately 57% of them seen only once. What was sequenced was blood. All receptors come from a girl between 10 and 17 years old with multiple sclerosis. The CDR3 runs from the conserved cysteine through the conserved F or W. A D gene is named only where the DNA matches it firmly. Clone size is stated in some rows and not others, as once, few, many or a class when expanded.

clone_size: few
d_call: -
j_call: TRBJ2-1
v_call: TRBV18
cdr3_nt: TGTGCCAGCTCACACAGCCAGGGACGGATCAATGAGCAGTTCTTC
cdr3_aa: CASSHSQGRINEQFF

clone_size: -
d_call: TRBD2
j_call: TRBJ2-3
v_call: TRBV6-6
cdr3_nt: TGTGCCAGCAGTTACGAAGCGGGAAGCACAGATACGCAGTATTTT
cdr3_aa: CASSYEAGSTDTQYF

clone_size: -
d_call: -
j_call: TRBJ2-3
v_call: TRBV7-2
cdr3_nt: TGTGCCAGCAGCTTAGGGGAGGCGTCAGATACGCAGTATTTT
cdr3_aa: CASSLGEASDTQYF

clone_size: -
d_call: -
j_call: TRBJ2-6
v_call: TRBV30
cdr3_nt: TGTGCCTGGAGTGTATTCCTCTCTGGGGCCAACGTCCTGACTTTC
cdr3_aa: CAWSVFLSGANVLTF

clone_size: -
d_call: TRBD2
j_call: TRBJ2-1
v_call: TRBV10-2
cdr3_nt: TGCGCCGGCAGGAACCCTAGCGGGAGTGGCAATGAGCAGTTCTTC
cdr3_aa: CAGRNPSGSGNEQFF

clone_size: -
d_call: TRBD2
j_call: TRBJ2-2
v_call: TRBV3-1
cdr3_nt: TGTGCCAGCACCCCATTAGCAGCGGGGCCAACGTCCGGGGAGCTGTTTTTT
cdr3_aa: CASTPLAAGPTSGELFF

clone_size: -
d_call: TRBD1
j_call: TRBJ2-7
v_call: TRBV6-6
cdr3_nt: TGTGCCAGCAGCCCAGGGGACAGGGAGGGCGAGCAGTACTTC
cdr3_aa: CASSPGDREGEQYF

clone_size: few
d_call: -
j_call: TRBJ1-4
v_call: TRBV20-1
cdr3_nt: TGCAGTGCTAGAGATCCTTGGGCAGCTGCAACTAATGAAAAACTGTTTTTT
cdr3_aa: CSARDPWAAATNEKLFF

clone_size: -
d_call: -
j_call: TRBJ2-5
v_call: TRBV7-2
cdr3_nt: TGTGCCAGCAGCGCCCAGGGGATAGAGACCCAGTACTTC
cdr3_aa: CASSAQGIETQYF

clone_size: -
d_call: -
j_call: TRBJ1-5
v_call: TRBV20-1
cdr3_nt: TGCAGTGCTCGCATTAGCAATCAGCCCCAGCATTTT
cdr3_aa: CSARISNQPQHF

clone_size: -
d_call: TRBD2
j_call: TRBJ2-7
v_call: TRBV5-1
cdr3_nt: TGCGCCAGCAGCTCGGGAGGGCGCGACGAGCAGTACTTC
cdr3_aa: CASSSGGRDEQYF

clone_size: -
d_call: -
j_call: TRBJ2-1
v_call: TRBV2
cdr3_nt: TGTGCCGGCCGGGAGAGAACCTACAATGAGCAGTTCTTC
cdr3_aa: CAGRERTYNEQFF

clone_size: few
d_call: TRBD1
j_call: TRBJ2-7
v_call: TRBV18
cdr3_nt: TGTGCCAGCTCACCACCCCTAGGACAGGGTTTATACGAGCAGTACTTC
cdr3_aa: CASSPPLGQGLYEQYF

clone_size: few
d_call: -
j_call: TRBJ2-7
v_call: TRBV25-1
cdr3_nt: TGTGCCAGCAGCCGGACAGAATACGAGCAGTACTTC
cdr3_aa: CASSRTEYEQYF

clone_size: -
d_call: TRBD1
j_call: TRBJ1-1
v_call: TRBV2
cdr3_nt: TGCGCCAGCAGTGAACGGACAGGGGGACGGACTGAAGCTTTCTTT
cdr3_aa: CASSERTGGRTEAFF

clone_size: -
d_call: -
j_call: TRBJ2-1
v_call: TRBV7-9
cdr3_nt: TGTGCCAGCAGCCTCGGACTGGATGGGGTGGAGCAGTTCTTC
cdr3_aa: CASSLGLDGVEQFF

clone_size: few
d_call: -
j_call: TRBJ1-2
v_call: TRBV30
cdr3_nt: TGTGCCCGAAGAGGAGGGACCGAGGGCGGCTACACCTTC
cdr3_aa: CARRGGTEGGYTF

clone_size: -
d_call: TRBD2
j_call: TRBJ2-1
v_call: TRBV7-3
cdr3_nt: TGTGCCAGCAGCTTAAATGTAGGACTAGCGGGGGGTTACTCCTACAATGAGCAGTTCTTC
cdr3_aa: CASSLNVGLAGGYSYNEQFF

clone_size: -
d_call: -
j_call: TRBJ2-1
v_call: TRBV10-1
cdr3_nt: TGCGCCAGCAGTATGGGTGCCCACAATGAGCAGTTCTTC
cdr3_aa: CASSMGAHNEQFF

clone_size: -
d_call: -
j_call: TRBJ2-4
v_call: TRBV20-1
cdr3_nt: TGCAGTGCTAGAGCCACAGGGATTTTCTCCAAAAACATTCAGTACTTC
cdr3_aa: CSARATGIFSKNIQYF

clone_size: -
d_call: -
j_call: TRBJ2-3
v_call: TRBV19
cdr3_nt: TGTGCCAGTAGTATACGATGGGACAGCACAGATACGCAGTATTTT
cdr3_aa: CASSIRWDSTDTQYF

clone_size: -
d_call: -
j_call: TRBJ2-1
v_call: TRBV2
cdr3_nt: TGTGCCAGCAGGAGGCTCAGGGAAGACAATGAGCAGTTCTTC
cdr3_aa: CASRRLREDNEQFF

clone_size: -
d_call: TRBD1
j_call: TRBJ2-4
v_call: TRBV3-1
cdr3_nt: TGTGCCAGCAGTCAGGGGGCCAAAAACATTCAGCACTTC
cdr3_aa: CASSQGAKNIQHF

clone_size: -
d_call: -
j_call: TRBJ1-2
v_call: TRBV7-9
cdr3_nt: TGTGCCAGCAGCTTAGAGGAGATTGGCTACACCTTC
cdr3_aa: CASSLEEIGYTF

clone_size: -
d_call: -
j_call: TRBJ1-1
v_call: TRBV2
cdr3_nt: TGTGCCAGCACCGCGTCCGGGGACACTGAAGCTTTCTTT
cdr3_aa: CASTASGDTEAFF

clone_size: few
d_call: TRBD1
j_call: TRBJ2-5
v_call: TRBV5-1
cdr3_nt: TGTGCCAGCAGCCTGACAGGGGCTCAAGAGACCCAGTACTTC
cdr3_aa: CASSLTGAQETQYF

clone_size: once
d_call: -
j_call: TRBJ1-2
v_call: TRBV30
cdr3_nt: TGTGCCTGGAGTCGGAATGGCTACACCTTC
cdr3_aa: CAWSRNGYTF

clone_size: -
d_call: TRBD1
j_call: TRBJ2-4
v_call: TRBV29-1
cdr3_nt: TGCAGCGTCATTGAGGGACAGGGGACAAACATTCAGTACTTC
cdr3_aa: CSVIEGQGTNIQYF

clone_size: -
d_call: TRBD1
j_call: TRBJ2-3
v_call: TRBV11-1
cdr3_nt: TGTGCCAGCAGCTCAGGGGGTATCCCAGATACGCAGTATTTT
cdr3_aa: CASSSGGIPDTQYF

clone_size: -
d_call: TRBD1
j_call: TRBJ2-5
v_call: TRBV14
cdr3_nt: TGTGCCAGCAGCCCCGGGACAGGGGGCTACGGGCAGTACTTC
cdr3_aa: CASSPGTGGYGQYF

clone_size: few
d_call: -
j_call: TRBJ2-7
v_call: TRBV29-1
cdr3_nt: TGCAGCGTTGGACAGCCCTACGAGCAGTACTTC
cdr3_aa: CSVGQPYEQYF

clone_size: -
d_call: TRBD2
j_call: TRBJ2-3
v_call: TRBV3-1
cdr3_nt: TGTGCCAGCAGTTCTTCTTCCGGGACTAGAGACCTCGGGACGCAGTATTTT
cdr3_aa: CASSSSSGTRDLGTQYF

clone_size: few
d_call: -
j_call: TRBJ2-7
v_call: TRBV12-3/TRBV12-4
cdr3_nt: TGTGCCAGTAGGACATCCACAGGCGAGCAGTACTTC
cdr3_aa: CASRTSTGEQYF

clone_size: few
d_call: TRBD2
j_call: TRBJ2-3
v_call: TRBV7-2
cdr3_nt: TGTGCCAGCAGCTTAAGGAGCGGGAGTGAAGATACGCAGTATTTT
cdr3_aa: CASSLRSGSEDTQYF

clone_size: -
d_call: -
j_call: TRBJ2-7
v_call: TRBV6-2/TRBV6-3
cdr3_nt: TGTGCCAGCAGTAACCGGGACACGGCGCGGAACGAGCAGTACTTC
cdr3_aa: CASSNRDTARNEQYF

clone_size: few
d_call: TRBD2
j_call: TRBJ2-5
v_call: TRBV7-9
cdr3_nt: TGTGCCAGCAGCTCTAGCGGGAGCGCGGAGACCCAGTACTTC
cdr3_aa: CASSSSGSAETQYF

clone_size: once
d_call: -
j_call: TRBJ2-6
v_call: TRBV4-1
cdr3_nt: TGCGCCAGCAGCCAAGCCTTAGGGGCCAACGTCCTGACTTTC
cdr3_aa: CASSQALGANVLTF

clone_size: -
d_call: TRBD2
j_call: TRBJ2-1
v_call: TRBV11-2
cdr3_nt: TGTGCCAGCAGTCTAAAGGGACTAGCGGGTGAGCAGTTCTTC
cdr3_aa: CASSLKGLAGEQFF

clone_size: -
d_call: TRBD1
j_call: TRBJ2-1
v_call: TRBV3-1
cdr3_nt: TGTGCCAGCAGCCAACAACGACCGGGACAGGCGCTGAATGAGCAGTTCTTC
cdr3_aa: CASSQQRPGQALNEQFF

clone_size: few
d_call: -
j_call: TRBJ2-6
v_call: TRBV7-3
cdr3_nt: TGTGCCAGCAGCTTATTTCAGGGTTCTGGGGCCAACGTCCTGACTTTC
cdr3_aa: CASSLFQGSGANVLTF

clone_size: many
d_call: -
j_call: TRBJ2-1
v_call: TRBV5-5
cdr3_nt: TGTGCCAGCAGCTTGTTCCTAACCACAGACAATGAGCAGTTCTTC
cdr3_aa: CASSLFLTTDNEQFF

clone_size: few
d_call: TRBD1
j_call: TRBJ2-7
v_call: TRBV12-3/TRBV12-4
cdr3_nt: TGTGCCAGCAGTCCCCGGGACAGGGGCTACTACGAGCAGTACTTC
cdr3_aa: CASSPRDRGYYEQYF

clone_size: -
d_call: TRBD2
j_call: TRBJ2-1
v_call: TRBV5-1
cdr3_nt: TGCGCCAGCAGACCGCCCGGGGGGAATGAGCAGTTCTTC
cdr3_aa: CASRPPGGNEQFF

clone_size: -
d_call: -
j_call: TRBJ2-4
v_call: TRBV5-1
cdr3_nt: TGCGCCAGCAGCCACCTCGTCGACAGACCCACGTGGTACTTC
cdr3_aa: CASSHLVDRPTWYF

clone_size: -
d_call: TRBD2
j_call: TRBJ2-1
v_call: TRBV6-2/TRBV6-3
cdr3_nt: TGTGCCAGCAGTTCCGCCACTAGCGCATCCAAGTTCTTC
cdr3_aa: CASSSATSASKFF

clone_size: -
d_call: -
j_call: TRBJ2-5
v_call: TRBV19
cdr3_nt: TGTGCCATCTCACCTCGACCTTTTGAGACCCAGTACTTC
cdr3_aa: CAISPRPFETQYF

clone_size: -
d_call: -
j_call: TRBJ2-7
v_call: TRBV20-1
cdr3_nt: TGCAGTGCTAGCGGCGGCTACGAGCAGTACTTC
cdr3_aa: CSASGGYEQYF

clone_size: -
d_call: -
j_call: TRBJ1-1
v_call: TRBV5-1
cdr3_nt: TGCGCCAGCAGCTTGCACGGGGCGGACACTGAAGCTTTCTTT
cdr3_aa: CASSLHGADTEAFF

clone_size: once
d_call: TRBD1
j_call: TRBJ1-1
v_call: TRBV5-1
cdr3_nt: TGCGCCAGCAGCTCCCGACAGGGTGGGAGTTTAGACACTGAAGCTTTCTTT
cdr3_aa: CASSSRQGGSLDTEAFF

clone_size: -
d_call: TRBD1
j_call: TRBJ2-1
v_call: TRBV27
cdr3_nt: TGTGCCAGCACCATTCTCCCGGGACAGGGATCGGGCGATGAGCAGTTCTTC
cdr3_aa: CASTILPGQGSGDEQFF

clone_size: -
d_call: TRBD2
j_call: TRBJ2-1
v_call: TRBV11-2
cdr3_nt: TGTGCCAGCAGCTCATGGACTAGCGGGAGGAGGGACAATGAGCAGTTCTTC
cdr3_aa: CASSSWTSGRRDNEQFF

clone_size: -
d_call: -
j_call: TRBJ2-3
v_call: TRBV7-9
cdr3_nt: TGTGCCAGCAGCTTACCGGACGGGACCAGCACAGATACGCAGTATTTT
cdr3_aa: CASSLPDGTSTDTQYF

clone_size: -
d_call: TRBD1
j_call: TRBJ1-5
v_call: TRBV5-1
cdr3_nt: TGCGCCAGCAGCTTGGCCGGGACAGCCTATCAGCCCCAGCATTTT
cdr3_aa: CASSLAGTAYQPQHF

clone_size: few
d_call: -
j_call: TRBJ2-7
v_call: TRBV5-1
cdr3_nt: TGCGCCAGCAGCTTGTGGGCAGGGAGCTACGAGCAGTACTTC
cdr3_aa: CASSLWAGSYEQYF